The 20 T cell receptor beta chains reported below all come from one sample, sequenced in a study of blood T cell repertoires in COVID-19 (dated by TCRdb to the early 2020s). Libraries were built with the immunoSEQ multiplex PCR assay. The immuneACCESS repertoire file appears here via TCRdb, limited to in-frame rearrangements. These files lack a portion of the clones; in checked studies, under half of the deficit traces to unresolved V genes, and the cause of the others is not known. The sample has around 72,000 clones on record, over 70% of them singletons. Clones ranked in the top ten supply more than 7.5% of the sample. Sequences were obtained from peripheral blood. The receptors were gathered from a man aged 45-65 years with active COVID-19.

The V gene is TRBV7-8, the J gene TRBJ1-5; 8 nucleotides align to TRBD1. V was clipped by 1 base and J by 0 bases; unmatched bases: 14. This CDR3 contains 20 residues. Looked up from germline, CDR1 is SGHVS and CDR2 is FQNEAQ. The CDR3 region is CASSLESQGDRPYSNQPQHF. As DNA, the CDR3 is TGTGCCAGCAGCTTAGAATCCCAGGGGGACAGGCCATATAGCAATCAGCCCCAGCATTTT.

The table lists this clone with a few counts. The V call is TRBV3-1 (or the pseudogene TRBV3-2), the J call TRBJ1-2; D call uncertain. V was pared by 0 bases and J by 0 bases, with 14 bases between. Looked up from germline, CDR1 is LGHDT and CDR2 is YNNKEL (reference sequence). CDR3 size: 17 residues. CDR3 DNA sequence: TGTGCCAGCAGCCAAGATCGGTTAGGGAGCTCTAACTATGGCTACACCTTC. This gives the protein CASSQDRLGSSNYGYTF.

The chain is built from TRBV28 and TRBJ1-5; 10 nucleotides match TRBD1. Germline values: CDR1 MDHEN, CDR2 SYDVKM. V was pared by 1 base and J by 0 bases, with 9 bases of the junction left unmatched. The length of the CDR3 is 19 residues. The CDR3 sequence is CASSLFRTGGSYSNQPQHF. Here the CDR3 DNA reads TGTGCCAGCAGTTTATTTCGGACAGGGGGGTCTTATAGCAATCAGCCCCAGCATTTT.

The rearrangement uses TRBV5-1 and TRBJ1-4; 7 nucleotides line up with TRBD1. This CDR3 has 14 residues. V dropped 4 bases and J dropped 2; count of bases not matched to a gene: 2. Germline V lookup: CDR1 SGHRS, CDR2 YFSETQ. The CDR3 region is CASSTGQTNEKLFF. The CDR3 coding sequence is TGCGCCAGCAGCACGGGACAGACTAATGAAAAACTGTTTTTT.

The CDR3 DNA reads TGTGCCAGCAGCCCCCGGGGGGGCGTAAACAATGAGCAGTTCTTC. Its protein product is CASSPRGGVNNEQFF. The V call is TRBV7-9, the J call TRBJ2-1, with 8 bases that match TRBD2. Trimming took 5 bases from V and 5 from J; bases not matched to a gene: 8. This CDR3 is 15 amino acids long. Germline loops: CDR1 SEHNR, CDR2 FQNEAQ (reference sequence).

The chain uses TRBV6-2 or TRBV6-3 and TRBJ2-7; perhaps TRBD2 as D (5 bases). In germline, CDR1 is MNHEY, CDR2 SVGEGT. The length of the CDR3 is 15 residues. V was trimmed by 3 bases and J by 0 bases, leaving 12 bases between them. CDR3 in amino acids: CASSYTAGASYEQYF. CDR3 coding DNA: TGTGCCAGCAGTTATACGGCGGGCGCCTCCTACGAGCAGTACTTC.

The sample holds one count of this clone. The chain's CDR3 is CASSFEQVSGNTIYF. Written as DNA, the CDR3 is TGTGCCAGCAGCTTCGAACAGGTCTCTGGAAACACCATATATTTT. The rearrangement joins TRBV7-2 to TRBJ1-3; D is possibly TRBD1 (5 bases). The ends were cut back, 3 bases at V and 0 bases at J, with 9 bases in the middle. This CDR3 comprises 15 residues. Germline V gene sequence: CDR1 SGHTA, CDR2 FQGNSA.

The chain carries TRBV9 and TRBJ1-1, with a possible D match to TRBD1 (6 bases). The V gene lost 0 bases and the J gene lost 1 base, with 7 bases spanning the gap. The CDR3 is 14 amino acids. Germline CDR1 reads SGDLS; CDR2 reads YYNGEE. This CDR3 reads CASSVAGANTEAFF. The DNA of the CDR3 is TGTGCCAGCAGCGTAGCAGGGGCGAACACTGAAGCTTTCTTT.

This chain uses TRBV5-1 with TRBJ2-6; a possible D gene is TRBD1 (6 bases). This CDR3 region has 18 residues. The ends were cut back, 3 bases at V and 0 bases at J, with 16 bases in the middle. CDR1 SGHRS and CDR2 YFSETQ come from the germline V gene. CDR3 loop: CASSSIGGRISGANVLTF. The CDR3 DNA follows: TGCGCCAGCAGCTCCATTGGGGGCAGAATCTCTGGGGCCAACGTCCTGACTTTC.

The chain couples TRBV7-9 to TRBJ2-3; TRBD2 matches at 12 bases. Per the germline V gene, CDR1 is SEHNR and CDR2 is FQNEAQ (reference sequence). Germline trimming cut 4 bases from V and 4 bases from J; bases unmatched to any gene: 3. The length of the CDR3 is 15 residues. The CDR3 region has the DNA TGTGCCAGCAGCTCTAGCGGGGGGGCGTCAGATACGCAGTATTTT. Translating gives CASSSSGGASDTQYF. Combining the CDR3 with reference TRBV7-9 and TRBJ2-3 gives the whole variable domain DTGVSQNPRHKITKRGQNVTFRCDPISEHNRLYWYRQTLGQGPEFLTYFQNEAQLEKSRLLSDRFSAERPKGSFSTLEIQRTEQGDSAMYLCASSSSGGASDTQYFGPGTRLTVL.

V and J are TRBV2 and TRBJ2-3, with TRBD2 identical over 13 bases. Per the germline V gene, CDR1 is SNHLY and CDR2 is FYNNEI. The V segment lost 1 base and the J segment 5 bases; nucleotides outside the gene matches: 3. The CDR3 extends over 16 amino acids. CDR3 sequence (DNA): TGTGCCAGCAGTGAAGGACTAGCGGGGGGCCGAGATACGCAGTATTTT. As protein: CASSEGLAGGRDTQYF.

V is TRBV18 and J is TRBJ1-1; D is ambiguous. There are 16 residues in the CDR3. V shed 5 bases and J shed 1 base, with 17 bases lying between them. CDR1 is KGHSH and CDR2 is LQKENI in the germline V gene. The CDR3 DNA reads as TGTGCCAGCTCAACGTCGGGAGGGAACCAGAACACTGAAGCTTTCTTT. Its translation is CASSTSGGNQNTEAFF.

As DNA, the CDR3 is TGTGCCAGCCGGCTTGGACAGACCGAGTACACTGAAGCTTTCTTT. Its protein is CASRLGQTEYTEAFF. The chain links TRBV28 to TRBJ1-1; maybe TRBD1 (6 bases). Germline V gene sequence: CDR1 MDHEN, CDR2 SYDVKM. The V end lost 8 bases, the J end lost 3 bases, and 19 bases lay between the germline ends. This CDR3 is 15 amino acids long.

V and J are TRBV28 and TRBJ1-5; no clear D gene. V was trimmed by 8 bases and J by 2 bases, leaving 19 bases between them. The CDR3 has 16 amino acids. Germline V CDR1 and CDR2: MDHEN, SYDVKM. DNA for the CDR3: TGTGCCAGCTCGTCCGGGATAATTGTGGGCAATCAGCCCCAGCATTTT. This codes for CASSSGIIVGNQPQHF.

The chain has TRBV7-3 and TRBJ2-1; 11 nucleotides match TRBD2. Germline V gives CDR1 SGHTA, CDR2 FQGTGA. This CDR3 spans 15 amino acids. V was clipped by 2 bases and J by 3 bases; unmatched bases: 0. The CDR3 here is CASSLGLAGYNEQFF. The DNA of the CDR3 is TGTGCCAGCAGCTTAGGACTAGCGGGCTACAATGAGCAGTTCTTC.

The chain recombines TRBV12-5 with TRBJ2-1; TRBD1 might be the D (6 bases). V dropped 3 bases and J dropped 5 bases, with 11 bases sitting between them. The length of the CDR3 is 14 residues. CDR1 is LGHNT, CDR2 FRNRAP, per germline. CDR3 DNA: TGTGCTAGTGGTTTAAGGACAGAGGACAATGAGCAGTTCTTC. It yields the protein CASGLRTEDNEQFF.

The CDR3 sequence is CASSLGGGRSQETQYF. In nucleotides, the CDR3 is TGTGCCAGCAGTTTAGGTGGCGGGAGGTCCCAGGAGACCCAGTACTTC. This rearrangement joins TRBV28 to TRBJ2-5; 8 positions match TRBD2. The germline V gene encodes CDR1 MDHEN and CDR2 SYDVKM. The CDR3 runs 16 residues. V trimming: 2 bases; J trimming: 5 bases; junction bases outside the gene matches: 10.

The V and J genes are TRBV14 and TRBJ2-1; maybe TRBD2 (6 bases). CDR3 length: 16 residues. Between the trimmed V and J ends, which lost 6 bases and 0 bases, there was a span of 15 bases. CDR1 and CDR2 from the germline V gene are SGHDN and FVKESK. CDR3 nucleotides: TGTGCCAGCAGTTGGACTTGGCGGGGCTCCTACAATGAGCAGTTCTTC. It is translated as CASSWTWRGSYNEQFF.

The chain joins TRBV7-2 to TRBJ2-7; 14 bases line up with TRBD2. The V segment lost 5 bases and the J segment 2 bases; nucleotides outside the gene matches: 5. The CDR3 covers 16 residues. The V gene's germline CDR1 is SGHTA and CDR2 FQGNSA. The CDR3, as DNA: TGTGCCAGCAGCCCTGGGACTAGCGGGGGACCCTACGAGCAGTACTTC. This translates into CASSPGTSGGPYEQYF.

The chain couples TRBV4-2 to TRBJ1-1; D might be TRBD1 (6 bases). Germline CDR1 LGHNA, CDR2 YNFKEQ. V gave up 0 bases and J gave up 0 bases, with 11 bases separating them. CDR3 length equals 16 residues. The CDR3 DNA follows: TGTGCCAGCAGCCAAGATGGTCAGGGGATGAACACTGAAGCTTTCTTT. This gives the protein CASSQDGQGMNTEAFF.